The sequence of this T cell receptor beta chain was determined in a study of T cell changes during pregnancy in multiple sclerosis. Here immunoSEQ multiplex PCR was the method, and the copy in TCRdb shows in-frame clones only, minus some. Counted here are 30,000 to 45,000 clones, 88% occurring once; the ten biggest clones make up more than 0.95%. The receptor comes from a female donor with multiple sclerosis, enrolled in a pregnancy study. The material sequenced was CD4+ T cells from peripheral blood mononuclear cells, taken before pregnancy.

The CDR3 here is CASSFLSGRSSEQFF. Here the CDR3 DNA reads TGTGCCAGCAGCTTCTTGAGCGGGAGGTCTAGTGAGCAGTTCTTC. The chain carries TRBV5-6 and TRBJ2-1; 9 nucleotides align to TRBD2. V was pared by 2 bases and J by 9 bases, with 9 bases of the junction left unmatched. Germline assignment: CDR1 SGHDT and CDR2 YYEEEE. The CDR3 length is 15 residues. The full variable domain, completed using reference TRBV5-6 and TRBJ2-1, is DAGVTQSPTHLIKTRGQQVTLRCSPKSGHDTVSWYQQALGQGPQFIFQYYEEEERQRGNFPDRFSGHQFPNYSSELNVNALLLGDSALYLCASSFLSGRSSEQFFGPGTRLTVL.